This T cell receptor beta chain was found in a study of blood T cells in healthy people across ages. Study-level findings and limits: Estimated diversity that came from one million T cells was considered an underestimate.

Those donating, healthy Caucasian individuals from Russia, were aged roughly 6 to 90. Sample-barcoded 5' priming and a J-beta primer mix drove a second PCR of 7 to 11 cycles. TCRdb called the 5' RACE reads again in MiXCR, with one record for every CDR3 protein. The table includes over 950,000 distinct CDR3 sequences, just over 50% detected once. A note on this clonotype: What it recognizes is unknown.

Per germline, CDR1 MGHRA and CDR2 YSYEKL. The CDR3 contains 15 residues. The V and J ends lost 1 base and 5 bases, in that order; junction bases with no gene match: 8. The clonotype comes from a woman aged 55-75 years in good health. Sample: blood. The gene calls are TRBV4-1 and TRBJ2-7, with 7 bases that match TRBD2. CDR3 amino acids: CASSQVGGWGDEQYF. In DNA form, the CDR3 reads TGCGCCAGCAGCCAAGTGGGGGGGTGGGGCGACGAGCAGTACTTC.